This TCR beta chain is drawn from a study of T-cell reconstitution after alpha-beta-depleted transplantation in children. Germline-derived CDR1 and CDR2 are MNHEY and SMNVEV (reference sequence). The CDR3 contains 11 residues. V was pared by 3 bases and J by 8 bases, with 4 bases between. It was with unique molecular identifiers that the TCRbeta library was prepared. TCRdb reprocessed the PCR reads via MiXCR and lists one record per CDR3 protein. The profile shows hundreds of thousands of distinct CDR3 sequences, more than 15% of them singletons. This chain joins TRBV27 and TRBJ2-2; no definite D call. This sample comprised PBMCs, mostly from graft donor cells, obtained 360 days after TCRalphabeta/CD19-depleted stem cell transplant. The receptor was derived from a male patient aged 2 to 10 who had a stem cell transplant for acute lymphoblastic leukemia, so the T cells may come from the graft donor. The CDR3 nucleotides read TGTGCCAGCAGTTTTCAAGGGGAGCTGTTTTTT. Its translation: CASSFQGELFF.